These 24 T cell receptor beta chains share one sample of origin, sequenced in a study of human T cells and chemical hapten exposure. Each CDR3 protein gets one entry after TCRdb re-called the RACE reads with MiXCR. The sample records tens of thousands of distinct CDR3 sequences, 9.5% to 10% being singletons. This sample's time point: pre-sensitization, week 0. Described treatment: therapeutic diphenylcyclopropenone sensitization with weekly scalp DPC. Someone pulled total RNA out of unfractionated whole blood. The sample consisted of whole blood, taken in connection with sensitization to the hapten diphenylcyclopropenone (DPC). These receptors were obtained from a woman in her 30s with alopecia areata. Some clones in this sample may be carry-over from other donors' samples.

The chain links TRBV3-1 to TRBJ1-1, with 7 positions matching TRBD1. CDR3 length: 15 amino acids. V shed 1 base, J shed 5 bases, and the junction held 7 bases outside the gene matches. Germline V gives CDR1 LGHDT, CDR2 YNNKEL (reference sequence). This chain's CDR3 is CASSQVPGQRTEAFF. The CDR3 bases are TGTGCCAGCAGCCAAGTCCCGGGACAGAGGACTGAAGCTTTCTTT. Variable domain in full (rest from reference TRBV3-1 and TRBJ1-1): DTAVSQTPKYLVTQMGNDKSIKCEQNLGHDTMYWYKQDSKKFLKIMFSYNNKELIINETVPNRFSPKSPDKAHLNLHINSLELGDSAVYFCASSQVPGQRTEAFFGQGTRLTVV.

This clonotype has more than one count but fewer than ten. V and J are TRBV28 and TRBJ2-5; D might be TRBD1 (6 bases). The CDR3 totals 14 residues. Germline loops: CDR1 MDHEN, CDR2 SYDVKM. V was trimmed by 6 bases and J by 7 bases, leaving 18 bases between them. This CDR3 is CASSLDRLRRTQYF. CDR3 DNA sequence: TGTGCCAGCAGCCTAGACAGGTTACGGCGGACCCAGTACTTC.

Ten or more counts support this clonotype. The chain employs TRBV29-1 and TRBJ2-7; tentative D call: TRBD2 (5 bases). Per germline, CDR1 SQVTM and CDR2 ANQGSEA. There are 12 residues in the CDR3. V was clipped by 2 bases and J by 3 bases, with 8 bases between them. The CDR3 region is CSVEMGSYEQYF. The CDR3 DNA follows: TGCAGCGTTGAAATGGGGAGCTACGAGCAGTACTTC.

This clonotype was found a few times. This chain links TRBV5-1 with TRBJ2-3, with 8 bases that match TRBD1. CDR1 SGHRS and CDR2 YFSETQ come from the germline V gene. The junction had 5 bases not matched to a gene; V was cut back by 5 bases and J by 6 bases. The CDR3 is 13 amino acids. CDR3 nucleotide sequence: TGCGCCAGCAGTTCAACAGGGGGTGATACGCAGTATTTT. The encoded protein is CASSSTGGDTQYF.

The chain is built from TRBV4-2 and TRBJ2-7, with 7 bases lining up with TRBD1. Germline-derived CDR1 and CDR2 are LGHNA and YNFKEQ. The V segment lost 2 bases and the J segment 4 bases; nucleotides outside the gene matches: 8. The CDR3 has 15 residues. The CDR3 DNA follows: TGTGCCAGCAGCCAATCAGGGGGTGCTCCGTACGAGCAGTACTTC. Translated, it gives CASSQSGGAPYEQYF.

This clonotype was picked up many times. The chain joins TRBV6-2 or TRBV6-3 to TRBJ1-1, with D uncertain. V lost 7 bases, J lost 0 bases, and 21 bases lay in between. The V gene's germline CDR1 is MNHEY and CDR2 SVGEGT. The CDR3 is 17 amino acids. The CDR3 loop reads CASNTGYGDGLNTEAFF. Written as DNA, the CDR3 is TGTGCCAGCAATACTGGGTATGGAGACGGACTGAACACTGAAGCTTTCTTT.

The genes are TRBV20-1 and TRBJ2-5; 14 bases are shared with TRBD2. This CDR3 is 16 amino acids long. The V and J ends lost 0 bases and 7 bases, in that order; junction bases with no gene match: 7. The germline V gene has CDR1 DFQATT and CDR2 SNEGSKA (reference sequence). CDR3 sequence: CSARDATGTSGGTQYF. The DNA for the CDR3 is TGCAGTGCTAGAGACGCTACCGGGACTAGCGGGGGGACCCAGTACTTC.

The chain is built from TRBV20-1 and TRBJ2-3; possible D gene TRBD1, 5 bases. CDR3 length equals 12 residues. Germline V gene lookup returns CDR1 DFQATT and CDR2 SNEGSKA (reference sequence). CDR3 sequence reads: CSVNLGPDTQYF. The CDR3 DNA follows: TGCAGCGTGAATCTGGGGCCAGATACGCAGTATTTT.

The chain is built from TRBV29-1 and TRBJ2-1; 7 bases fit TRBD1. Germline CDR1 is SQVTM and CDR2 is ANQGSEA. J was trimmed by 2 bases and V by 3 bases; bases with no gene match: 7. The CDR3 is 15 amino acids. The CDR3: CSVEGLDRAYNEQFF. CDR3 nucleotide sequence: TGCAGCGTTGAGGGGTTAGACAGGGCCTACAATGAGCAGTTCTTC.

This clonotype occurred a few times. This chain links TRBV20-1 with TRBJ2-7; D is unclear. The CDR3 consists of 11 residues. Trimming stripped 3 bases from V and 1 base from J, with 4 bases between. Per germline, CDR1 DFQATT and CDR2 SNEGSKA (reference sequence). The CDR3 sequence: CSASLSYEQYF. Written as DNA, the CDR3 is TGCAGTGCTAGTTTATCCTACGAGCAGTACTTC.

This clonotype was recorded a few times. This rearrangement joins TRBV2 to TRBJ2-7, with no clear D. CDR1 and CDR2 from the germline V gene are SNHLY and FYNNEI. V gave up 1 base and J gave up 6 bases, with 7 bases separating them. The CDR3 loop spans 12 amino acids. This CDR3 reads CASSEGNPEQYF. CDR3 DNA: TGTGCCAGCAGTGAAGGGAACCCCGAGCAGTACTTC.

This clonotype was picked up a small number of times. This sequence joins TRBV20-1 and TRBJ1-2; D is unresolved. The CDR3 loop spans 12 amino acids. The V gene's germline CDR1 is DFQATT and CDR2 SNEGSKA (reference sequence). Trimming pared 6 bases from V and 8 bases from J, leaving 16 bases between. The CDR3 DNA reads TGCAGTGCCAGGACCCCCGCAAGAGGCTACACCTTC. Protein sequence: CSARTPARGYTF.

This sequence joins TRBV4-1 and TRBJ1-2, with D tentatively TRBD1 (5 bases). Trimming stripped 0 bases from V and 0 bases from J, with 8 bases between. The CDR3 loop spans 15 amino acids. Germline V gene lookup returns CDR1 MGHRA and CDR2 YSYEKL. The CDR3 region has the DNA TGCGCCAGCAGCCAAGAACCGGGGCCTAACTATGGCTACACCTTC. Translated, it gives CASSQEPGPNYGYTF.

The chain has TRBV29-1 and TRBJ2-4; tentatively, D is TRBD1 (6 bases). The CDR3 extends over 15 amino acids. Germline-derived CDR1 and CDR2 are SQVTM and ANQGSEA. V was shortened by 3 bases and J by 8 bases, with 20 bases between the two germline ends. The chain's CDR3 is CSVDTWTAVGYIQYF. Here the CDR3 DNA reads TGCAGCGTTGACACCTGGACAGCCGTCGGGTACATTCAGTACTTC.

DNA for the CDR3: TGCGCCAGCAGCCAAGATCCTCGAGCCAAAAACATTCAGTACTTC. Translated, it gives CASSQDPRAKNIQYF. The rearrangement joins TRBV4-1 to TRBJ2-4, with D hard to call. V gave up 0 bases and J gave up 0 bases, with 6 bases separating them. CDR3 length: 15 amino acids. CDR1 is MGHRA and CDR2 is YSYEKL in the germline V gene.

The chain couples TRBV29-1 to TRBJ2-2; TRBD2 is a possible D gene (5 bases). Trimming cost V 7 bases and J 4 bases, with 28 bases left between them. Germline CDR1 and CDR2: SQVTM and ANQGSEA. There are 18 residues in the CDR3. Here the CDR3 reads CSALSRGKGTGGTGELFF. The CDR3 region has the DNA TGCAGCGCCCTGAGCAGAGGAAAAGGTACCGGAGGCACCGGGGAGCTGTTTTTT.

The table lists this clonotype with many counts. The CDR3 DNA reads TGTGCCAGCAGCCAAGGGCGAGGAGATACGCAGTATTTT. Its protein product is CASSQGRGDTQYF. The rearrangement joins TRBV3-1 to TRBJ2-3; no firm D call. Trimming removed 1 base at V and 5 bases at J, with 7 bases between. CDR3 length: 13 residues. CDR1 is LGHDT, CDR2 YNNKEL, per germline (reference sequence).

V is TRBV5-4 and J is TRBJ2-5, with D perhaps matching TRBD2 (7 bases). This CDR3 contains 14 residues. Germline assignment: CDR1 SGHNT and CDR2 YYREEE (reference sequence). The V and J ends lost 1 base and 3 bases respectively, with 10 bases between them. This CDR3 is CASSLRGAEETQYF. The CDR3 DNA is TGTGCCAGCAGCTTGCGGGGGGCAGAAGAGACCCAGTACTTC.

This sequence joins TRBV2 and TRBJ1-3; D call uncertain. The CDR3 is 17 amino acids. CDR1 and CDR2 from the germline V gene are SNHLY and FYNNEI. V was pared by 0 bases and J by 0 bases, with 12 bases between. CDR3 DNA: TGTGCCAGCAGTGAAGCTGAAGGTTATTCCTCTGGAAACACCATATATTTT. Translating gives CASSEAEGYSSGNTIYF.

This chain connects TRBV5-1 to TRBJ1-1, with D maybe TRBD1 (5 bases). CDR1 and CDR2 (germline): SGHRS, YFSETQ. This CDR3 has 16 amino acids. Trimming stripped 3 bases from V and 3 bases from J, with 18 bases between. This chain's CDR3 is CASSSGTPARDTEAFF. CDR3 DNA: TGCGCCAGCAGCTCCGGGACTCCCGCTAGGGACACTGAAGCTTTCTTT.

In this sample, this clonotype turned up a few times. The V gene is TRBV6-5, the J gene TRBJ2-3, with 7 bases fitting TRBD1. This CDR3 spans 16 amino acids. Unmatched junction bases numbered 13, after V lost 5 bases and J lost 5 bases. CDR1 MNHEY and CDR2 SVGAGI come from the germline V gene. CDR3 residues: CASSRTDRWARDTQYF. Written as DNA, the CDR3 is TGTGCCAGCAGTCGAACGGACAGGTGGGCGCGAGATACGCAGTATTTT.

The genes are TRBV6-1 and TRBJ2-7; D tentatively fits TRBD1 or TRBD2 (6 bases each). V lost 2 bases and J 7 bases, leaving 18 bases between the germline ends. Germline CDR1 MNHNS, CDR2 SASEGT. The CDR3 runs to 15 residues. The CDR3 region is CASSESSTGAREQYF. In DNA form, the CDR3 reads TGTGCCAGCAGTGAAAGTTCGACGGGGGCTCGGGAGCAGTACTTC.

This clonotype was seen only a few times. For the CDR3, the DNA is TGTGCCAGCAGTTTATCTGGAAGTCTGGTTACCCAGTACTTC. Protein: CASSLSGSLVTQYF. The rearrangement uses TRBV27 and TRBJ2-5, with D unclear. Trimming shortened V by 0 bases and J by 8 bases, and 13 bases separated the two germline ends. The V gene's germline CDR1 is MNHEY and CDR2 SMNVEV (reference sequence). The CDR3 is 14 residues long.

This clonotype occurred a few times. J is TRBJ1-2 and V is TRBV28, with unresolved D. Trimming shortened V by 6 bases and J by 4 bases, and 9 bases separated the two germline ends. The CDR3 length is 12 residues. Germline CDR1 is MDHEN and CDR2 is SYDVKM. CDR3 region: CASRALGYGYTF. CDR3 DNA sequence: TGTGCCAGCAGGGCTTTGGGCTATGGCTACACCTTC.